Here is one T cell receptor (beta chain) with its context. As yet, its antigen is unknown. The CDR3 extends over 12 amino acids. Trimming took 1 base from V and 9 from J, leaving 7 bases between them. CDR1 and CDR2 from the germline V gene are SNHLY and FYNNEI. This sample stems from a study of blood T cells in healthy people across ages. General observations from the study: Long-lived donors carried more naive CD4+ cells and greater diversity than aged donors. Using unsorted PBMCs precluded a conclusive naive versus antigen-experienced comparison.

With a J-beta primer mix and a sample-barcoded 5' primer, a second PCR ran about 7 to 11 cycles. Paired-end reads containing CDR3 totaled no fewer than 3 million for each sample. TCRdb fed the 5' RACE reads into MiXCR, producing one record per CDR3 protein. The sample lists 650,000 or so distinct CDR3 sequences, approximately 52% occurring once. Sequencing used blood. The rearrangement uses TRBV2 and TRBJ2-1; D ambiguous. This receptor was obtained from a woman older than 75 in good health. This CDR3 reads CASSEGWREQFF. As DNA, the CDR3 is TGTGCCAGCAGTGAAGGGTGGCGTGAGCAGTTCTTC.